Following are 16 T cell receptor beta chains from one sample sequenced in a study of T cells after yellow fever vaccination (dated by TCRdb to the late 2010s). The treatment or condition label of this sample denotes: live attenuated yellow fever vaccine strain. Receptors were amplified or captured by 5' RACE. TCRdb names Illumina HiSeq 2500 as the instrument used. TCRdb reworked the public reads: Q25 trimming with fastp, MiXCR clone assembly, productive beta chains retained. Rows are combined by CDR3 protein, so each entry shows the most common genes and DNA. This sample comprises around 350,000 distinct CDR3 sequences, roughly 12% of them detected only once. The ten largest clonotypes hold 15% to 20% of the sample. The source was PBMCs, collected on the day of the first yellow fever vaccination. The origin of the receptors is a man younger than 35 who received the YFV17D yellow fever vaccine.

The table lists this clonotype with a few counts. The V call is TRBV28, the J call TRBJ2-7; TRBD1 matches 12 bases. V lost 4 bases and J lost 4; bases outside the gene matches: 2. The CDR3 sequence is 14 residues long. Looked up from germline, CDR1 is MDHEN and CDR2 is SYDVKM. For the CDR3, the DNA is TGTGCCAGCAGTTCGGGACAGGGGGCGTACGAGCAGTACGTC. Residues: CASSSGQGAYEQYV.

This clonotype was seen a handful of times. The chain combines TRBV11-2 with TRBJ2-3, with 8 bases identical to TRBD2. Germline values: CDR1 SGHAT, CDR2 FQNNGV. This CDR3 is built from 18 residues. The junction had 15 bases not matched to a gene; V was cut back by 5 bases and J by 2 bases. CDR3 sequence: CASSAYRKRGGSTDTQYF. CDR3 nucleotides: TGTGCCAGCAGCGCATACCGTAAACGGGGGGGGTCCACAGATACGCAGTATTTT. Based on the CDR3 plus reference TRBV11-2 and TRBJ2-3, the full variable domain is EAGVAQSPRYKIIEKRQSVAFWCNPISGHATLYWYQQILGQGPKLLIQFQNNGVVDDSQLPKDRFSAERLKGVDSTLKIQPAKLEDSAVYLCASSAYRKRGGSTDTQYFGPGTRLTVL.

The V and J genes are TRBV5-1 and TRBJ2-2, with 8 bases lining up with TRBD2. V trimming: 5 bases; J trimming: 1 base; junction bases outside the gene matches: 4. This CDR3 comprises 15 residues. Germline CDR1 and CDR2: SGHRS and YFSETQ. CDR3 amino acids: CASSDSGGNTGELFF. The DNA of the CDR3 is TGCGCCAGCAGTGACAGCGGGGGGAACACCGGGGAGCTGTTTTTT.

The J gene is TRBJ2-7, the V gene TRBV5-1; D is possibly TRBD2 (5 bases). Germline V gives CDR1 SGHRS, CDR2 YFSETQ. Trimming left V 4 bases short and J 6 bases short, with 11 bases between. The CDR3 is made up of 12 amino acids. The CDR3 protein is CASSPFGGEQYF. The CDR3 DNA sequence: TGCGCCAGCAGCCCTTTCGGAGGCGAGCAGTACTTC. The variable domain in full, completed from reference TRBV5-1 and TRBJ2-7, reads KAGVTQTPRYLIKTRGQQVTLSCSPISGHRSVSWYQQTPGQGLQFLFEYFSETQRNKGNFPGRFSGRQFSNSRSEMNVSTLELGDSALYLCASSPFGGEQYFGPGTRLTVT.

This clonotype has ten or more counts. V usage is TRBV4-3 and J usage is TRBJ1-1; 10 bases line up with TRBD1. CDR3 length equals 14 residues. Per germline, CDR1 LGHNA and CDR2 YSLEER. With 6 bases clipped from V and 7 bases from J, the junction kept 8 bases outside the gene matches. In DNA form, the CDR3 reads TGCGCCAGCAGAAACCGGGACAGGGGCAGTGAAGCTTTCTTT. Protein product: CASRNRDRGSEAFF.

The V gene is TRBV7-2, the J gene TRBJ1-4, with D tentatively TRBD1 (6 bases). Trimming took off 5 bases at V and 4 bases at J, with 11 bases between the two ends. CDR1 and CDR2 from the germline V gene are SGHTA and FQGNSA. This CDR3 is 14 amino acids long. The CDR3 nucleotides read TGTGCCAGCAGCCTACAGGGTAATAATGAAAAACTGTTTTTT. Translated: CASSLQGNNEKLFF.

Only a few counts were recorded for this clonotype. This chain's CDR3 is CASSQGSRGEAFF. The CDR3 nucleotides are TGTGCCAGCAGCCAAGGCTCGAGGGGTGAAGCTTTCTTT. The gene calls are TRBV3-1 and TRBJ1-1, with D possibly being TRBD1 (5 bases). Germline values: CDR1 LGHDT, CDR2 YNNKEL (reference sequence). Trimming stripped 1 base from V and 7 bases from J, with 10 bases between. The length of the CDR3 is 13 residues. The complete variable domain, with remaining parts taken from reference TRBV3-1 and TRBJ1-1, reads DTAVSQTPKYLVTQMGNDKSIKCEQNLGHDTMYWYKQDSKKFLKIMFSYNNKELIINETVPNRFSPKSPDKAHLNLHINSLELGDSAVYFCASSQGSRGEAFFGQGTRLTVV.

For the CDR3, the DNA is TGTGCCAGCAGCTACCGGACAGGGGGCGCGGACGAGCAGTACTTC. Its translation: CASSYRTGGADEQYF. This rearrangement joins TRBV7-9 to TRBJ2-7, with 11 bases that match TRBD1. Germline trimming cut 4 bases from V and 5 bases from J; bases unmatched to any gene: 7. CDR3 length: 15 residues. Germline lookup yields CDR1 SEHNR and CDR2 FQNEAQ (reference sequence). The full variable domain, completed using reference TRBV7-9 and TRBJ2-7, is DTGVSQNPRHKITKRGQNVTFRCDPISEHNRLYWYRQTLGQGPEFLTYFQNEAQLEKSRLLSDRFSAERPKGSFSTLEIQRTEQGDSAMYLCASSYRTGGADEQYFGPGTRLTVT.

This clonotype was counted many times. The rearrangement uses TRBV5-1 and TRBJ2-2; TRBD2 is a possible D gene (5 bases). The CDR3 has 16 amino acids. Germline assignment: CDR1 SGHRS and CDR2 YFSETQ. Trimming pared 3 bases from V and 6 bases from J, leaving 18 bases between. CDR3 amino acids: CASSWRDALGPGELFF. Here the CDR3 DNA reads TGCGCCAGCAGCTGGCGAGACGCACTAGGCCCCGGGGAGCTGTTTTTT.

This sequence joins TRBV20-1 and TRBJ2-4, with D hard to call. The CDR3 extends over 14 amino acids. Germline values: CDR1 DFQATT, CDR2 SNEGSKA (reference sequence). With 1 base removed from V and 9 bases from J, the gap between germline ends came to 16 bases. The CDR3 DNA reads TGCAGTGCTAGAGCTCCCGCCCCGATGGGCATTCAGTACTTC. Its translation is CSARAPAPMGIQYF.

The rearrangement joins TRBV20-1 to TRBJ2-2, with D tentatively TRBD2 (5 bases). Looked up from germline, CDR1 is DFQATT and CDR2 is SNEGSKA (reference sequence). V lost 0 bases and J 6 bases, leaving 17 bases between the germline ends. The CDR3 contains 16 residues. The CDR3 bases are TGCAGTGCTAGAGATCGAGTCCGGGGAGTCTCCGGGGAGCTGTTTTTT. Translated, it gives CSARDRVRGVSGELFF.

This clonotype was counted between two and nine times. The chain joins TRBV28 to TRBJ1-6; TRBD1 is a possible D gene (6 bases). The CDR3 has 14 amino acids. V lost 5 bases and J lost 8, with 13 bases in between. CDR1 MDHEN and CDR2 SYDVKM come from the germline V gene. The CDR3 here is CASSVDSLYSPLHF. CDR3 in DNA: TGTGCCAGCAGTGTGGACAGCCTTTATTCACCCCTCCACTTT.

Notes on this clonotype: The CDR3 does not close with the conserved phenylalanine or tryptophan, likely indicating a read error. V and J are TRBV7-7 and TRBJ2-1; TRBD1 might be the D (6 bases). The CDR3 extends over 14 amino acids. Deletions cut 5 bases from V and 0 bases from J, with 8 bases between. CDR1 is SSHAT and CDR2 is FNYEAQ in the germline V gene (reference sequence). The CDR3 DNA reads as TGTGCCAGCAGCCCACAGGGCTCCTACAATGAGCAGTTCTCC. It is translated as CASSPQGSYNEQFS.

The genes are TRBV5-1 and TRBJ2-4; unclear D gene. The CDR3 totals 16 residues. Germline CDR1 SGHRS, CDR2 YFSETQ. Trimming shortened V by 1 base and J by 0 bases, and 11 bases separated the two germline ends. The CDR3 DNA follows: TGCGCCAGCAGCTTGTATAGCCCCATAGCCAAAAACATTCAGTACTTC. Translation gives CASSLYSPIAKNIQYF. Full variable domain (remainder filled in from reference TRBV5-1 and TRBJ2-4): KAGVTQTPRYLIKTRGQQVTLSCSPISGHRSVSWYQQTPGQGLQFLFEYFSETQRNKGNFPGRFSGRQFSNSRSEMNVSTLELGDSALYLCASSLYSPIAKNIQYFGAGTRLSVL.

This clonotype was seen at least ten times. The chain combines TRBV20-1 with TRBJ2-7; 12 bases are a match to TRBD2. There are 13 residues in the CDR3. Unmatched junction bases numbered 2, after V lost 1 base and J lost 7 bases. From germline, CDR1 is DFQATT and CDR2 SNEGSKA (reference sequence). The CDR3 spells CSARGTSGVEQYF. The CDR3 DNA reads as TGCAGTGCTAGAGGGACTAGCGGGGTTGAGCAGTACTTC.

This clonotype was seen more than once but under ten times. The chain is built from TRBV14 and TRBJ2-1, with D possibly TRBD2 on 6 matching bases. The V and J ends lost 6 bases and 4 bases respectively, with 13 bases between them. CDR1 is SGHDN, CDR2 FVKESK, per germline. The CDR3 is made up of 14 amino acids. The CDR3: CASSHLADYNEQFF. CDR3 coding DNA: TGTGCCAGCAGTCACTTAGCGGATTACAATGAGCAGTTCTTC.